Each of the 14 T cell receptor beta chains below was sequenced from the same sample in a study of T cell clonotyping in hematopoietic cell transplantation. The assay was immunoSEQ multiplex PCR, and TCRdb's table has in-frame clones only and misses some. The sample contains about 29,000 clones, roughly nine tenths of which appear only once. The source material was PBMCs, sampled 100 days after allogeneic stem cell transplant. Every receptor here comes from a female patient aged 50-65 years who had an allogeneic stem cell transplant from a related donor, so the T cells may come from the graft donor. Some clones in this sample may be carry-over from other donors' samples.

The V gene is TRBV4-2, the J gene TRBJ2-3; 10 bases are a match to TRBD1. J was trimmed by 5 bases and V by 5 bases; bases with no gene match: 7. The CDR3 is 15 amino acids. From germline, CDR1 is LGHNA and CDR2 YNFKEQ. The CDR3 DNA is TGTGCCAGCAGCTTGGAGGGACAGGGGCTAGATACGCAGTATTTT. Translation gives CASSLEGQGLDTQYF.

V gene TRBV7-9 combines with J gene TRBJ2-7, with D possibly called TRBD1 or TRBD2 (5 bases each). This CDR3 is built from 16 residues. V was cut by 1 base and J by 5 bases, with 18 bases left in between. From germline, CDR1 is SEHNR and CDR2 FQNEAQ (reference sequence). The CDR3 spells CASSLDGASQSHEQYF. The CDR3, as DNA: TGTGCCAGCAGCTTAGACGGGGCTAGTCAAAGTCACGAGCAGTACTTC.

CDR3: CASSLGRTYEQYF. DNA of the CDR3: TGTGCCAGCAGCTTAGGACGGACCTACGAGCAGTACTTC. The chain has TRBV11-2 and TRBJ2-7; no definite D call. Trimming pared 1 base from V and 2 bases from J, leaving 6 bases between. CDR1 and CDR2 (germline): SGHAT, FQNNGV. The CDR3 contains 13 residues.

The V call is TRBV4-3, the J call TRBJ1-1; 10 bases agree with TRBD1. The CDR3 loop spans 14 amino acids. Germline V lookup: CDR1 LGHNA, CDR2 YSLEER. The junction had 3 bases not matched to a gene; V was cut back by 4 bases and J by 4 bases. In DNA, the CDR3 is TGCGCCAGCAGCCGGGGACAGGGGAGCACTGAAGCTTTCTTT. Translating it yields CASSRGQGSTEAFF.

J is TRBJ1-6 and V is TRBV4-2; no clear D gene. V was trimmed by 0 bases and J by 13 bases, leaving 16 bases between them. CDR3 size: 15 residues. CDR1 and CDR2 from the germline V gene are LGHNA and YNFKEQ. The CDR3 here is CASSQETRYGPPLHF. In nucleotides, the CDR3 is TGTGCCAGCAGCCAAGAAACCCGTTATGGGCCGCCCCTCCACTTT.

This chain connects TRBV6-5 to TRBJ2-7; D is unresolved. V lost 2 bases and J 10 bases, leaving 12 bases between the germline ends. This CDR3 is built from 12 residues. CDR1 MNHEY and CDR2 SVGAGI come from the germline V gene. The CDR3, as DNA: TGTGCCAGCAGTTACCCCGACGGATCACAGTACTTC. Its protein is CASSYPDGSQYF.

The genes are TRBV11-2 and TRBJ1-6, with D tentatively TRBD1 (5 bases). Germline CDR1 SGHAT, CDR2 FQNNGV. With 1 base removed from V and 10 bases from J, the gap between germline ends came to 17 bases. This CDR3 is built from 16 residues. The CDR3 DNA reads TGTGCCAGCAGCTTAGTACACGGGGCAGGGTGGTCACCCCTCCACTTT. Protein product: CASSLVHGAGWSPLHF.

V gene TRBV7-9 combines with J gene TRBJ2-3; 8 bases fit TRBD2. CDR3 size: 16 residues. V lost 4 bases, J lost 6 bases, and 12 bases stayed unmatched. In germline, CDR1 is SEHNR, CDR2 FQNEAQ (reference sequence). The CDR3: CASSSGPSGLEDTQYF. The DNA of the CDR3 is TGTGCCAGCAGCTCGGGGCCTAGCGGGCTGGAGGATACGCAGTATTTT.

The chain joins TRBV27 to TRBJ1-3; D is uncertain. The CDR3 is 14 residues long. Germline lookup yields CDR1 MNHEY and CDR2 SMNVEV (reference sequence). V was trimmed by 0 bases and J by 7 bases, leaving 10 bases between them. CDR3 sequence (DNA): TGTGCCAGCAGTTTATCAGGACGGGCGAACACCATATATTTT. As protein: CASSLSGRANTIYF.

The CDR3 loop is CSVAMGGNYGYTF. The CDR3 DNA sequence: TGCAGCGTTGCCATGGGGGGTAACTATGGCTACACCTTC. The chain joins TRBV29-1 to TRBJ1-2; D might be TRBD1 (5 bases). Trimming cost V 4 bases and J 1 base, with 10 bases left between them. This CDR3 has 13 amino acids. Germline CDR1 and CDR2: SQVTM and ANQGSEA.

This chain uses TRBV4-1 with TRBJ2-7, with TRBD1 matching 9 bases. Germline-derived CDR1 and CDR2 are MGHRA and YSYEKL. V trimming: 1 base; J trimming: 2 bases; junction bases outside the gene matches: 3. The CDR3 consists of 15 residues. The CDR3 DNA sequence: TGCGCCAGCAGCCAAGTAGGGACAGGGACCTACGAGCAGTACTTC. This codes for CASSQVGTGTYEQYF.

This sequence joins TRBV4-2 and TRBJ2-7; TRBD2 aligns across 14 bases. The length of the CDR3 is 20 residues. From germline, CDR1 is LGHNA and CDR2 YNFKEQ. J gave up 0 bases and V 0 bases, and 10 bases lay outside the gene matches. CDR3 nucleotides: TGTGCCAGCAGCCAAGAAGTCGGACTAGCGGGGGGCCTGATCTCCTACGAGCAGTACTTC. This translates into CASSQEVGLAGGLISYEQYF.

The J gene is TRBJ1-3, the V gene TRBV5-6; D not certain. Trimming shortened V by 2 bases and J by 0 bases, and 9 bases separated the two germline ends. The CDR3 is 15 amino acids. Looked up from germline, CDR1 is SGHDT and CDR2 is YYEEEE. This CDR3 is CASSFNPRSGNTIYF. CDR3 nucleotide sequence: TGTGCCAGCAGCTTTAACCCTCGCTCTGGAAACACCATATATTTT. Full variable domain (missing parts from reference TRBV5-6 and TRBJ1-3): DAGVTQSPTHLIKTRGQQVTLRCSPKSGHDTVSWYQQALGQGPQFIFQYYEEEERQRGNFPDRFSGHQFPNYSSELNVNALLLGDSALYLCASSFNPRSGNTIYFGEGSWLTVV.

The V and J genes are TRBV4-1 and TRBJ2-3; D unresolved. CDR1 and CDR2 (germline): MGHRA, YSYEKL. Trimming stripped 0 bases from V and 3 bases from J, with 10 bases between. This CDR3 is built from 15 residues. CDR3 DNA: TGCGCCAGCAGCCAAGATCATCGTGTGACAGATACGCAGTATTTT. This sequence encodes CASSQDHRVTDTQYF.